The T cell receptor (beta chain) described here comes from a study of blood T cell repertoires in COVID-19. At the level of the study: Specimens from acute and convalescent COVID-19 originated in the United States, Italy and Spain. The cDNA or gDNA used as material had been derived from T cells, B-cell-depleted T cells, or PBMCs.

Assignment of participants to cohorts was predicated upon participant-reported clinical history. J gave up 4 bases and V 6 bases, and 9 bases lay outside the gene matches. The germline gives CDR1 LNHDA, CDR2 SQIVND (reference sequence). This CDR3 contains 15 residues. The method was immunoSEQ multiplex PCR; TCRdb's version includes in-frame clones alone and lacks a portion of them. The data show about 270,000 clones, about 87% seen once. The chain couples TRBV19 to TRBJ1-2, with TRBD1 matching over 9 bases. This receptor was identified in a woman aged 25 to 39 with acute COVID-19. Sample: PBMCs or T cells enriched from blood (not recorded which). CDR3 sequence: CASSQEGGQGYGYTF. The DNA of the CDR3 is TGTGCCAGTAGCCAGGAAGGGGGACAGGGCTATGGCTACACCTTC.